A single sample is the source of the 25 T cell receptor beta chains below, sequenced in a study of identical twins. Each CDR3 protein gets one entry after TCRdb re-called the 5' RACE reads with MiXCR. The sample records about 530,000 distinct CDR3 sequences, under 25% being singletons. The data also belong to a second study, concerning yellow fever vaccine responses in identical twins.

Sequenced: CD4+ T cells sorted from blood. The receptors here all came from a woman between 18 and 29 years old in good health.

The chain is built from TRBV27 and TRBJ1-4; no clear D gene. Germline V gives CDR1 MNHEY, CDR2 SMNVEV (reference sequence). V gave up 3 bases and J gave up 6 bases, with 8 bases separating them. This CDR3 contains 13 residues. This CDR3 reads CASSLLRDEKLFF. The CDR3 bases are TGTGCCAGCAGTTTGTTGCGGGATGAAAAACTGTTTTTT.

The V and J genes are TRBV9 and TRBJ2-2; TRBD2 agrees at 8 bases. Germline-derived CDR1 and CDR2 are SGDLS and YYNGEE. The CDR3 totals 17 residues. J lost 4 bases, V lost 0 bases, and 8 bases had no gene match. CDR3 region: CASSVDGVSGTTGELFF. CDR3 nucleotide sequence: TGTGCCAGCAGCGTAGATGGTGTTAGCGGGACCACCGGGGAGCTGTTTTTT.

This clonotype was detected many times. The rearrangement links TRBV7-9 to TRBJ1-2; D call uncertain. V lost 2 bases and J 4 bases, leaving 11 bases between the germline ends. Germline loops: CDR1 SEHNR, CDR2 FQNEAQ (reference sequence). The CDR3 runs 14 residues. Here the CDR3 DNA reads TGTGCCAGCAGCTTAAGAGCGGAAGGCTATGGCTACACCTTC. This encodes CASSLRAEGYGYTF.

This clonotype was counted a few times. V gene TRBV29-1 combines with J gene TRBJ2-1; 8 bases line up with TRBD2. J was trimmed by 10 bases and V by 4 bases; bases with no gene match: 12. CDR3 length equals 14 residues. The V gene's germline CDR1 is SQVTM and CDR2 ANQGSEA. The CDR3 here is CSVAPSGLWGEQFF. Here the CDR3 DNA reads TGCAGCGTTGCCCCTAGCGGGTTGTGGGGGGAGCAGTTCTTC.

This clonotype was counted a few times. This rearrangement joins TRBV12-3 or TRBV12-4 to TRBJ2-5, with D maybe TRBD1 (5 bases). The CDR3 extends over 15 amino acids. V lost 3 bases, J lost 5 bases, and 16 bases lay in between. In nucleotides, the CDR3 is TGTGCCAGCAGTTTTTTTCAGGGCGCAGGGGAGACCCAGTACTTC. Amino acids: CASSFFQGAGETQYF.

The chain employs TRBV14 and TRBJ1-2, with TRBD1 matching over 8 bases. Germline values: CDR1 SGHDN, CDR2 FVKESK. V was clipped by 4 bases and J by 3 bases; unmatched bases: 7. The CDR3 is 15 residues long. The CDR3 here is CASSPTGAPYYGYTF. As DNA, the CDR3 is TGTGCCAGCAGCCCGACAGGGGCCCCCTACTATGGCTACACCTTC.

The rearrangement joins TRBV4-1 to TRBJ1-1; 11 bases map to TRBD1. Per the germline V gene, CDR1 is MGHRA and CDR2 is YSYEKL. The V segment lost 4 bases and the J segment 5 bases; nucleotides outside the gene matches: 12. There are 17 residues in the CDR3. The CDR3 coding sequence is TGCGCCAGCAGCCCCAGCGGAATCGGACAGGGGGCTACTGAAGCTTTCTTT. It codes for CASSPSGIGQGATEAFF.

This clonotype was recorded a few times. No DNA is shown, since the ends of the CDR3 on it are uncertain; the CDR3 is the one TCRdb lists. The chain has TRBV11-2 and TRBJ2-1; the table gives TRBD2 as D, unverified against the DNA. From germline, CDR1 is SGHAT and CDR2 FQNNGV. The CDR3 numbers 17 amino acids, ends counted. CDR3 amino acids: CASSSTTGLVAGGSEFF.

This clonotype was picked up one time. The V call is TRBV7-3, the J call TRBJ2-6, with 8 bases fitting TRBD1. The CDR3 runs 16 residues. The ends lost 6 bases at V and 4 bases at J; junction bases unmatched: 8. Germline V lookup: CDR1 SGHTA, CDR2 FQGTGA. CDR3: CASSSKTGAGANVLTF. CDR3 bases: TGTGCCAGCAGTAGTAAGACAGGGGCGGGGGCCAACGTCCTGACTTTC.

The chain has TRBV20-1 and TRBJ2-3; 7 nucleotides agree with TRBD1. Germline loops: CDR1 DFQATT, CDR2 SNEGSKA (reference sequence). V lost 5 bases, J lost 8 bases, and 13 bases stayed unmatched. CDR3 length: 14 residues. The CDR3: CSAGDSSLRGTQYF. CDR3 sequence (DNA): TGCAGTGCTGGGGACAGTAGTTTAAGGGGTACGCAGTATTTT.

The sample holds a few counts of this clonotype. The chain employs TRBV12-3 or TRBV12-4 and TRBJ2-1; D might be TRBD2 (5 bases). The V end was cut by 5 bases, the J end by 0 bases, with 14 bases between. This CDR3 is built from 16 residues. Written as DNA, the CDR3 is TGTGCCAGCAGTCCCTCCGGGAAAGCCTCCTACAATGAGCAGTTCTTC. Its protein product is CASSPSGKASYNEQFF.

This clonotype was detected only a few times. The chain combines TRBV7-2 with TRBJ2-5, with 16 nucleotides matching TRBD2. The trim removed 4 bases at V and 3 bases at J, leaving 5 bases unmatched. Germline V gene sequence: CDR1 SGHTA, CDR2 FQGNSA. The CDR3 has 17 amino acids. CDR3 region: CASSSGTSGREKETQYF. DNA for the CDR3: TGTGCCAGCAGCTCTGGGACTAGCGGGAGGGAAAAAGAGACCCAGTACTTC.

The rearrangement links TRBV24-1 to TRBJ2-1; 8 nucleotides align to TRBD1. This CDR3 is 14 amino acids long. Germline V gives CDR1 KGHDR, CDR2 SFDVKD. With V trimmed by 8 bases and J by 3 bases, 5 bases remained unmatched. As DNA, the CDR3 is TGTGCCACCACCCCAGGGGGCGGCTACAATGAGCAGTTCTTC. Translating gives CATTPGGGYNEQFF.

This chain connects TRBV6-1 to TRBJ2-2; 7 nucleotides align to TRBD1. After removal of 6 bases from V and 1 base from J, the junction contained 8 bases not matched to a gene. CDR1 is MNHNS, CDR2 SASEGT, per germline. This CDR3 comprises 16 residues. CDR3 bases: TGTGCCAGCAGACCCTACAGGGGACAGAACACCGGGGAGCTGTTTTTT. Its translation: CASRPYRGQNTGELFF.

This clonotype occurred a few times. The CDR3 protein is CASSLVAADTQYF. In nucleotides, the CDR3 is TGTGCCAGCAGCTTAGTAGCTGCGGATACGCAGTATTTT. The chain recombines TRBV7-2 with TRBJ2-3; D remains ambiguous. The CDR3 sequence is 13 residues long. Trimming stripped 1 base from V and 6 bases from J, with 8 bases between. Germline CDR1 reads SGHTA; CDR2 reads FQGNSA.

A single count supports this clonotype. J is TRBJ2-1 and V is TRBV24-1, with D perhaps matching TRBD1 (8 bases). Germline CDR1 reads KGHDR; CDR2 reads SFDVKD. The CDR3 runs to 16 residues. Trimming cost V 3 bases and J 7 bases, with 18 bases left between them. CDR3 sequence: CATSDARTGGGNEQFF. Here the CDR3 DNA reads TGTGCCACCAGTGATGCACGTACAGGGGGAGGGAATGAGCAGTTCTTC.

The chain is built from TRBV2 and TRBJ2-1; D unresolved. Trimming stripped 1 base from V and 3 bases from J, with 10 bases between. Germline values: CDR1 SNHLY, CDR2 FYNNEI. CDR3 length equals 15 residues. The DNA for the CDR3 is TGTGCCAGCAGTGAAGATTATGGGGTCTACAATGAGCAGTTCTTC. It yields the protein CASSEDYGVYNEQFF.

This clonotype was recorded a few times. The chain combines TRBV28 with TRBJ2-3; 9 bases are a match to TRBD2. Germline loops: CDR1 MDHEN, CDR2 SYDVKM. The CDR3 spans 15 residues. The J segment lost 3 bases and the V segment lost 6 bases, leaving 7 bases of the junction unmatched. CDR3 nucleotides: TGTGCCAGCAGACCCCTAGCGGGGCTTACAGATACGCAGTATTTT. As protein: CASRPLAGLTDTQYF.

The chain employs TRBV6-5 and TRBJ2-7, with 7 bases fitting TRBD2. Trimming at V came to 2 bases and at J to 2 bases, leaving 3 bases not matched to a gene. This CDR3 contains 14 residues. Germline V gives CDR1 MNHEY, CDR2 SVGAGI. CDR3 sequence reads: CASSYRGSTYEQYF. CDR3 nucleotides: TGTGCCAGCAGTTACCGCGGGAGCACCTACGAGCAGTACTTC.

This clonotype appeared a few times. V gene TRBV25-1 combines with J gene TRBJ2-2; tentatively, D is TRBD1 (6 bases). V dropped 7 bases and J dropped 3 bases, with 15 bases sitting between them. The CDR3 is made up of 15 amino acids. The germline V gene encodes CDR1 MGHDK and CDR2 SYGVNS. CDR3 sequence: CASTSGTTDTGELFF. CDR3 coding DNA: TGTGCCAGCACATCCGGGACAACCGACACCGGGGAGCTGTTTTTT.

This clonotype was found a few times. The J gene is TRBJ2-3, the V gene TRBV5-1, with D hard to call. The germline V gene encodes CDR1 SGHRS and CDR2 YFSETQ. Trimming took 2 bases from V and 4 from J, leaving 14 bases between them. There are 15 residues in the CDR3. As DNA, the CDR3 is TGCGCCAGCAGCTTTCAAGGGATGAGCGCAGATACGCAGTATTTT. Amino acid sequence: CASSFQGMSADTQYF.

This clonotype appeared a few times. This chain joins TRBV5-1 and TRBJ1-1; perhaps TRBD1 as D (6 bases). V lost 7 bases to trimming and J lost 1 base, with 14 bases between them. Germline V gives CDR1 SGHRS, CDR2 YFSETQ. CDR3 length equals 14 residues. Here the CDR3 reads CASGLDSPNTEAFF. The DNA of the CDR3 is TGCGCCAGCGGTTTGGACAGCCCGAACACTGAAGCTTTCTTT.

The chain is built from TRBV10-3 and TRBJ2-1, with 11 bases matching TRBD2. V lost 8 bases, J lost 2 bases, and 8 bases stayed unmatched. Germline V gene data show CDR1 as ENHRY and CDR2 as SYGVKD. The CDR3 consists of 16 residues. CDR3 DNA sequence: TGTGCCATCGGGGCGCTAGCGGGGGGTCCCTACAATGAGCAGTTCTTC. It translates to CAIGALAGGPYNEQFF.

CDR3 DNA: TGCGCCAGCAGCCAAAAGCCGGGGACAGGGGGCACCGGGGAGCTGTTTTTT. As protein: CASSQKPGTGGTGELFF. The chain employs TRBV4-1 and TRBJ2-2, with 11 bases that match TRBD1. With V trimmed by 2 bases and J by 4 bases, 6 bases remained unmatched. The CDR3 is made up of 17 amino acids. Germline CDR1 is MGHRA and CDR2 is YSYEKL.

The chain joins TRBV2 to TRBJ1-2, with D possibly matching TRBD1 (6 bases). The length of the CDR3 is 14 residues. Germline-derived CDR1 and CDR2 are SNHLY and FYNNEI. Trimming took off 7 bases at V and 0 bases at J, with 12 bases between the two ends. In DNA, the CDR3 is TGTGCCAGCAACCGGGACAAGACTAACTATGGCTACACCTTC. This translates into CASNRDKTNYGYTF.